The TCR beta chain described here comes from a study of T cell repertoires in cytomegalovirus infection. The CDR3 is made up of 18 amino acids. With 0 bases removed from V and 9 bases from J, the gap between germline ends came to 25 bases. CDR1 SGDLS and CDR2 YYNGEE come from the germline V gene. Note on this clonotype: Its antigen is currently unknown.

In TCRdb, the reads were re-called with MiXCR into one record per CDR3 protein. This table holds hundreds of thousands of distinct CDR3 sequences, about 29% found once. The chain is built from TRBV9 and TRBJ2-1; no definite D call. The origin of this receptor is a human donor in good health (CMV status not recorded). Some clones in this sample may be carry-over from other donors' samples. The sequencing used cultured PBMCs, collected from culture after CMV antigen stimulation. CDR3 nucleotide sequence: TGTGCCAGCAGCGTAGTCTCCAGCGCCTCCCCAAGAACCGCTGAGCAGTTCTTC. Residues: CASSVVSSASPRTAEQFF.